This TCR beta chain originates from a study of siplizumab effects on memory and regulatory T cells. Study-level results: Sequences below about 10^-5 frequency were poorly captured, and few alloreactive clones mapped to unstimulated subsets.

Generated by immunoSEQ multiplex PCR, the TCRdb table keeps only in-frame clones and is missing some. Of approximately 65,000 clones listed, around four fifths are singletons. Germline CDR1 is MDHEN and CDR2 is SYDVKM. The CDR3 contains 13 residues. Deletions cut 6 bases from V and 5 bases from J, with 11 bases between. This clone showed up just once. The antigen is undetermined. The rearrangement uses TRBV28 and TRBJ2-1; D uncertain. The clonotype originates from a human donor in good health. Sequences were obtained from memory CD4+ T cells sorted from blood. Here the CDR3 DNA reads TGTGCCAGCAGCCCACCCCGGAACAATGAGCAGTTCTTC. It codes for CASSPPRNNEQFF.